Following are 25 T cell receptor beta chains from one sample sequenced in a study of shared clonotypes between healthy human individuals. Clones were read by immunoSEQ multiplex PCR, and TCRdb kept only the in-frame ones, dropping some. The data hold over a million clones, with around 78% observed a single time. The specimen sequenced was memory CD4+ T cells from PBMCs. Documented subset: CD45RA-negative fraction. Receptor source: a man between 18 and 35 years old in good health. Some clones in this sample may be carry-over from other donors' samples.

This clone was seen a few times. The genes are TRBV18 and TRBJ1-1, with TRBD1 matching 7 bases. Germline loops: CDR1 KGHSH, CDR2 LQKENI. With 5 bases clipped from V and 5 bases from J, the junction kept 8 bases outside the gene matches. This CDR3 comprises 14 residues. CDR3 sequence (DNA): TGTGCCAGCTCAGAGGGACAGAGGGGTACTGAAGCTTTCTTT. Its translation is CASSEGQRGTEAFF. The entire variable domain, with the rest obtained from reference TRBV18 and TRBJ1-1, is as follows: NAGVMQNPRHLVRRRGQEARLRCSPMKGHSHVYWYRQLPEEGLKFMVYLQKENIIDESGMPKERFSAEFPKEGPSILRIQQVVRGDSAAYFCASSEGQRGTEAFFGQGTRLTVV.

The chain uses TRBV28 and TRBJ1-2; D not resolved. V dropped 3 bases and J dropped 1 base, with 9 bases sitting between them. Germline CDR1 reads MDHEN; CDR2 reads SYDVKM. The CDR3 is made up of 14 amino acids. CDR3 residues: CASSFGRHNYGYTF. For the CDR3, the DNA is TGTGCCAGCAGTTTCGGACGGCATAACTATGGCTACACCTTC.

The chain has TRBV5-6 and TRBJ2-5; 12 nucleotides match TRBD2. The CDR3 consists of 16 residues. Germline V lookup: CDR1 SGHDT, CDR2 YYEEEE. J lost 7 bases, V lost 0 bases, and 7 bases had no gene match. CDR3 nucleotides: TGTGCCAGCAGCTTGGGGACTAGCGGGACCCCGGGGACCCAGTACTTC. It yields the protein CASSLGTSGTPGTQYF.

The chain carries TRBV15 and TRBJ2-7, with 9 bases lining up with TRBD2. CDR3 length equals 15 residues. Trimming took 4 bases from V and 0 from J; bases not matched to a gene: 4. CDR1 LNHNV and CDR2 YYDKDF come from the germline V gene (reference sequence). The CDR3: CATSKGLAASYEQYF. In nucleotides, the CDR3 is TGTGCCACCAGCAAGGGACTAGCAGCCTCCTACGAGCAGTACTTC.

The rearrangement links TRBV28 to TRBJ2-7; D call uncertain. This CDR3 has 16 amino acids. The V gene lost 5 bases and the J gene lost 2 bases, with 19 bases spanning the gap. Per the germline V gene, CDR1 is MDHEN and CDR2 is SYDVKM. The CDR3 reads CASSGYLNGHPYEQYF. CDR3 sequence (DNA): TGTGCCAGCAGTGGATACCTTAACGGGCACCCCTACGAGCAGTACTTC.

The chain links TRBV7-9 to TRBJ2-1; 14 bases fit TRBD2. The CDR3 has 16 residues. Germline CDR1 SEHNR, CDR2 FQNEAQ (reference sequence). V dropped 5 bases and J dropped 7; count of bases not matched to a gene: 7. CDR3 nucleotide sequence: TGTGCCAGCAGCCGATCGACTAGCGGGAGGGAGAATGAGCAGTTCTTC. It specifies CASSRSTSGRENEQFF.

The rearrangement uses TRBV7-3 and TRBJ2-2; 7 nucleotides agree with TRBD2. Trimming at V came to 4 bases and at J to 7 bases, leaving 12 bases not matched to a gene. The germline CDR1 and CDR2 sequences are SGHTA and FQGTGA. This CDR3 comprises 16 residues. DNA for the CDR3: TGTGCCAGCAGCTCAGCGGGACTCCTTTCCGGCGGGGAGCTGTTTTTT. This codes for CASSSAGLLSGGELFF.

The J gene is TRBJ2-5, the V gene TRBV7-8; perhaps D is TRBD1 or TRBD2 (6 bases each). This CDR3 has 14 residues. CDR1 and CDR2 from the germline V gene are SGHVS and FQNEAQ. V was clipped by 5 bases and J by 4 bases, with 14 bases between them. The CDR3 region is CASSLGGWRETQYF. CDR3 in DNA: TGTGCCAGCAGCCTGGGGGGCTGGAGAGAGACCCAGTACTTC.

The chain joins TRBV5-4 to TRBJ2-5; 12 nucleotides match TRBD1. Per the germline V gene, CDR1 is SGHNT and CDR2 is YYREEE (reference sequence). Trimming at V came to 2 bases and at J to 5 bases, leaving 7 bases not matched to a gene. The CDR3 is 16 residues long. CDR3 bases: TGTGCCAGCAGCTTAACCGGGACAGGGGGCGGGGAGACCCAGTACTTC. Its protein product is CASSLTGTGGGETQYF.

V usage is TRBV19 and J usage is TRBJ2-3, with 10 bases fitting TRBD1. Germline V CDR1 and CDR2: LNHDA, SQIVND (reference sequence). This CDR3 is built from 15 residues. V lost 4 bases and J lost 6; bases outside the gene matches: 7. Here the CDR3 DNA reads TGTGCCAGTAGTACGACAGGGGGCGAGGGGGATACGCAGTATTTT. Protein product: CASSTTGGEGDTQYF.

The V gene is TRBV11-1, the J gene TRBJ1-1, with unresolved D. CDR3 length: 13 amino acids. V shed 3 bases and J shed 1 base, with 6 bases lying between them. The germline V gene encodes CDR1 SGHAT and CDR2 FQDESV (reference sequence). The CDR3 DNA reads TGTGCCAGCAGCTTGGCCGGGAACACTGAAGCTTTCTTT. Translating gives CASSLAGNTEAFF.

The J gene is TRBJ1-2, the V gene TRBV27, with TRBD1 as a possible D gene (5 bases). The CDR3 has 17 amino acids. Germline V CDR1 and CDR2: MNHEY, SMNVEV (reference sequence). V lost 8 bases, J lost 4 bases, and 26 bases lay in between. CDR3 coding DNA: TGTGCCAGCCGCTCTCTTGGGACGGTCTATGGGGTCTATGGCTACACCTTC. Translated, it gives CASRSLGTVYGVYGYTF.

The CDR3 sequence is CASTFLGLAEDYNEQFF. DNA for the CDR3: TGTGCCAGCACTTTCCTTGGACTAGCCGAAGACTACAATGAGCAGTTCTTC. V usage is TRBV28 and J usage is TRBJ2-1; TRBD2 matches 8 bases. The CDR3 runs 17 residues. V shed 7 bases, J shed 3 bases, and the junction held 14 bases outside the gene matches. The germline V gene encodes CDR1 MDHEN and CDR2 SYDVKM.

The CDR3 here is CASSSTNTQYF. The CDR3 DNA sequence: TGTGCCAGCAGTTCTACCAACACGCAGTATTTT. V is TRBV6-5 and J is TRBJ2-3; D gene uncertain. Trimming removed 4 bases from V and 9 bases from J, with 8 bases in between. This CDR3 spans 11 amino acids. Germline assignment: CDR1 MNHEY and CDR2 SVGAGI.

The chain joins TRBV10-3 to TRBJ1-3; D unresolved. The CDR3 totals 12 residues. Germline loops: CDR1 ENHRY, CDR2 SYGVKD. Trimming removed 1 base at V and 6 bases at J, with 4 bases between. The CDR3 coding sequence is TGTGCCATCAGTGAGTACGTAAACACCATATATTTT. Protein: CAISEYVNTIYF.

The rearrangement joins TRBV5-8 to TRBJ2-7; TRBD2 agrees at 7 bases. The CDR3 is made up of 15 amino acids. With 3 bases clipped from V and 2 bases from J, the junction kept 8 bases outside the gene matches. The germline gives CDR1 SGHTS, CDR2 YDEGEE. The CDR3 DNA is TGTGCCAGCAGCTGGGGACTCCGGGGGGCCTACGAGCAGTACTTC. This encodes CASSWGLRGAYEQYF.

This chain uses TRBV7-9 with TRBJ2-1; TRBD2 agrees at 7 bases. V was pared by 4 bases and J by 6 bases, with 9 bases of the junction left unmatched. Germline lookup yields CDR1 SEHNR and CDR2 FQNEAQ (reference sequence). The CDR3 is 15 amino acids. In DNA form, the CDR3 reads TGTGCCAGCAGCTCCCTAGCGGAAATTACCAATGAGCAGTTCTTC. Translated: CASSSLAEITNEQFF.

The J gene is TRBJ2-6, the V gene TRBV6-5; D unresolved. Germline V lookup: CDR1 MNHEY, CDR2 SVGAGI. Trimming took off 0 bases at V and 4 bases at J, with 4 bases between the two ends. The CDR3 covers 14 residues. Written as DNA, the CDR3 is TGTGCCAGCAGTTACTCGAGAGGGGCCAACGTCCTGACTTTC. The encoded protein is CASSYSRGANVLTF.

Regarding this clone: The junction departs from germline at one end; a sequencing error may be responsible. This chain connects TRBV5-1 to TRBJ2-3; 12 nucleotides match TRBD1. Germline CDR1 is SGHRS and CDR2 is YFSETQ. This CDR3 has 16 residues. This chain's CDR3 is CASSSQALLGTGGPIF. The DNA of the CDR3 is TGCGCCAGCAGCTCCCAAGCACTACTAGGGACAGGGGGCCCGATTTTT.

This chain joins TRBV28 and TRBJ1-2, with 10 nucleotides matching TRBD1. V lost 5 bases, J lost 6 bases, and 6 bases stayed unmatched. The CDR3 has 14 residues. Germline CDR1 MDHEN, CDR2 SYDVKM. Here the CDR3 DNA reads TGTGCCAGCAGTCCCCCCGGGACAGGGGATGGCTACACCTTC. Translation: CASSPPGTGDGYTF.

The chain uses TRBV6-1 and TRBJ2-1; 9 bases align to TRBD1. Per germline, CDR1 MNHNS and CDR2 SASEGT. J was trimmed by 8 bases and V by 4 bases; bases with no gene match: 12. The CDR3 contains 16 residues. The CDR3 DNA is TGTGCCAGCAGTGCACGCATCGGACAGGGGTCCGATGAGCAGTTCTTC. Translating gives CASSARIGQGSDEQFF.

This clone occurred once. The J gene is TRBJ2-1, the V gene TRBV18; D perhaps matches TRBD1 (6 bases). V was cut by 3 bases and J by 3 bases, with 12 bases left in between. CDR3 length equals 15 residues. Germline lookup yields CDR1 KGHSH and CDR2 LQKENI. DNA for the CDR3: TGTGCCAGCTCACCGGTACAGGGAGTCTACAATGAGCAGTTCTTC. This sequence encodes CASSPVQGVYNEQFF.

V is TRBV5-5 and J is TRBJ2-7; D not resolved. The CDR3 is 12 amino acids. The germline V gene encodes CDR1 SGHKS and CDR2 YYEKEE (reference sequence). V was clipped by 2 bases and J by 5 bases, with 8 bases between them. This CDR3 reads CASSFGVDEQYF. The CDR3 nucleotides are TGTGCCAGCAGCTTCGGCGTCGACGAGCAGTACTTC.

On this clone: Other DNA sequences in this specimen translate into the identical CDR3. The gene calls are TRBV28 and TRBJ2-5; TRBD1 aligns across 8 bases. The CDR3 covers 13 residues. J was trimmed by 5 bases and V by 6 bases; bases with no gene match: 5. Germline lookup yields CDR1 MDHEN and CDR2 SYDVKM. The CDR3 loop is CASRQGARETQYF. The DNA for the CDR3 is TGTGCCAGCAGGCAGGGGGCGCGGGAGACCCAGTACTTC.

The chain recombines TRBV5-1 with TRBJ2-2, with unresolved D. Germline CDR1 and CDR2: SGHRS and YFSETQ. The CDR3 length is 13 residues. Trimming shortened V by 1 base and J by 7 bases, and 8 bases separated the two germline ends. For the CDR3, the DNA is TGCGCCAGCAGCTTGTCGCCGGACGGGGAGCTGTTTTTT. Translated: CASSLSPDGELFF. Looking up the rest from reference TRBV5-1 and TRBJ2-2 gives the full variable domain: KAGVTQTPRYLIKTRGQQVTLSCSPISGHRSVSWYQQTPGQGLQFLFEYFSETQRNKGNFPGRFSGRQFSNSRSEMNVSTLELGDSALYLCASSLSPDGELFFGEGSRLTVL.